What follows are 21 T cell receptor beta chains derived from one specimen sequenced in a study of blood T cell repertoires in COVID-19 (dated by TCRdb to 2020 to 2022). Library construction relied on the immunoSEQ multiplex PCR assay. TCRdb provides this immuneACCESS table in a form limited to in-frame rearrangements. Some clones are lacking; in checked studies, under half of them reflect an unresolved V gene, and why the rest are absent is not known. The sample data list more than 150,000 clones, and approximately 86% of these were observed just once. Approximately 2.3% of the sample rests with the top ten. The source material was peripheral blood. These receptors all stem from a man in his 70s with active or convalescent COVID-19.

The CDR3 nucleotides are TGTGCCAGCAGCCCAGGGGATAGCTCTGGAAACACCATATATTTT. It translates to CASSPGDSSGNTIYF. The J gene is TRBJ1-3, the V gene TRBV28; perhaps TRBD1 as D (6 bases). The germline V gene has CDR1 MDHEN and CDR2 SYDVKM. The CDR3 totals 15 residues. The V end lost 6 bases, the J end lost 0 bases, and 12 bases lay between the germline ends.

J is TRBJ2-7 and V is TRBV18, with 9 bases aligning to TRBD2. After removal of 4 bases from V and 3 bases from J, the junction contained 4 bases not matched to a gene. Germline V gives CDR1 KGHSH, CDR2 LQKENI. The CDR3 contains 14 residues. The CDR3, as DNA: TGTGCCAGCTCACAGACTAGCGGAGTCTACGAGCAGTACTTC. Encoded protein: CASSQTSGVYEQYF.

The chain recombines TRBV12-3 or TRBV12-4 with TRBJ1-1; possibly TRBD1 for D (5 bases). The ends were cut back, 7 bases at V and 4 bases at J, with 13 bases in the middle. This CDR3 contains 13 residues. The CDR3 loop is CASIRSGVTEAFF. The CDR3 DNA sequence: TGTGCCAGCATACGATCGGGGGTCACTGAAGCTTTCTTT.

This clone appeared a single time. This sequence joins TRBV18 and TRBJ1-3; TRBD1 aligns across 7 bases. J gave up 4 bases and V 6 bases, and 15 bases lay outside the gene matches. Germline V CDR1 and CDR2: KGHSH, LQKENI. This CDR3 is 17 amino acids long. The CDR3 region is CASSSLPTGSAGNTIYF. DNA for the CDR3: TGTGCCAGCTCCTCGCTGCCGACAGGGTCTGCGGGAAACACCATATATTTT. The full variable domain, in which reference TRBV18 and TRBJ1-3 provide the parts outside the CDR3, is NAGVMQNPRHLVRRRGQEARLRCSPMKGHSHVYWYRQLPEEGLKFMVYLQKENIIDESGMPKERFSAEFPKEGPSILRIQQVVRGDSAAYFCASSSLPTGSAGNTIYFGEGSWLTVV.

The genes are TRBV5-4 and TRBJ2-2; TRBD1 might be the D (6 bases). Trimming removed 5 bases from V and 5 bases from J, with 13 bases in between. CDR1 is SGHNT and CDR2 is YYREEE in the germline V gene (reference sequence). This CDR3 has 14 amino acids. In DNA, the CDR3 is TGTGCCAGCAGTTACCAGGGGCGGACCGGGGAGCTGTTTTTT. It codes for CASSYQGRTGELFF.

The CDR3 DNA reads as TGTGCCAGCGCGAAGGGGGCGTGGGGAGAGACCCAGTACTTC. It specifies CASAKGAWGETQYF. The chain recombines TRBV27 with TRBJ2-5, with 7 positions matching TRBD1. The germline CDR1 and CDR2 sequences are MNHEY and SMNVEV (reference sequence). The trim removed 8 bases at V and 4 bases at J, leaving 10 bases unmatched. The CDR3 spans 14 residues.

A few counts support this clone. This chain joins TRBV5-6 and TRBJ2-2, with TRBD1 matching 9 bases. Trimming took 6 bases from V and 6 from J; bases not matched to a gene: 6. Looked up from germline, CDR1 is SGHDT and CDR2 is YYEEEE. The CDR3 extends over 14 amino acids. The DNA of the CDR3 is TGTGCCAGCAACCGGGACAGGGTGTCCGGGGAGCTGTTTTTT. This translates into CASNRDRVSGELFF.

This clone was seen a single time. The genes are TRBV28 and TRBJ1-5; D is unresolved. This CDR3 region has 15 residues. Germline values: CDR1 MDHEN, CDR2 SYDVKM. V was cut by 3 bases and J by 0 bases, with 9 bases left in between. CDR3 amino acids: CASSFGGNSNQPQHF. CDR3 bases: TGTGCCAGCAGTTTTGGAGGGAATAGCAATCAGCCCCAGCATTTT.

The chain recombines TRBV10-2 with TRBJ1-6; no definite D call. Germline CDR1 reads WSHSY; CDR2 reads SAAADI. V lost 2 bases to trimming and J lost 9 bases, with 11 bases between them. This CDR3 is built from 14 residues. The CDR3 loop reads CASSENSQGSPLHF. The CDR3 DNA reads as TGCGCCAGCAGTGAGAACAGTCAAGGTTCACCCCTCCACTTT.

This rearrangement joins TRBV4-3 to TRBJ2-1; D is perhaps TRBD1 (6 bases). V was pared by 0 bases and J by 8 bases, with 11 bases between. Germline loops: CDR1 LGHNA, CDR2 YSLEER. The CDR3 contains 14 residues. CDR3 nucleotide sequence: TGCGCCAGCAGCCAAGAAACAGGGTGGGATGAGCAGTTCTTC. Translating gives CASSQETGWDEQFF.

This chain links TRBV28 with TRBJ1-2, with D possibly TRBD1 on 5 matching bases. CDR3 size: 16 residues. With 3 bases removed from V and 2 bases from J, the gap between germline ends came to 16 bases. CDR1 is MDHEN and CDR2 is SYDVKM in the germline V gene. This CDR3 is CASSFRDSPSNYGYTF. In DNA form, the CDR3 reads TGTGCCAGCAGTTTTAGGGACTCCCCCTCCAACTATGGCTACACCTTC.

This chain joins TRBV2 and TRBJ2-2, with D possibly being TRBD2 (6 bases). The germline gives CDR1 SNHLY, CDR2 FYNNEI. V was trimmed by 6 bases and J by 6 bases, leaving 17 bases between them. The CDR3 is 15 amino acids. The CDR3 region has the DNA TGTGCCAGCAGAATAGCGGACTCAAGGTCCGGGGAGCTGTTTTTT. Translated: CASRIADSRSGELFF.

The chain uses TRBV3-1 (or the pseudogene TRBV3-2) and TRBJ2-7, with 13 bases aligning to TRBD2. Germline values: CDR1 LGHDT, CDR2 YNNKEL (reference sequence). V trimming: 4 bases; J trimming: 2 bases; junction bases outside the gene matches: 8. The CDR3 is 17 residues long. The DNA for the CDR3 is TGTGCCAGCAGCCTCAAACTAGCGGGAGGGCCTCCCTACGAGCAGTACTTC. It encodes CASSLKLAGGPPYEQYF.

The CDR3 here is CASHQGPSHQPQHF. CDR3 DNA sequence: TGTGCCAGCCATCAGGGGCCGAGCCATCAGCCCCAGCATTTT. This sequence joins TRBV28 and TRBJ1-5; maybe TRBD1 (6 bases). The CDR3 is made up of 14 amino acids. V was trimmed by 8 bases and J by 5 bases, leaving 16 bases between them. The germline CDR1 and CDR2 sequences are MDHEN and SYDVKM.

The chain is built from TRBV28 and TRBJ2-6; 10 bases align to TRBD1. V dropped 5 bases and J dropped 1; count of bases not matched to a gene: 5. CDR1 is MDHEN and CDR2 is SYDVKM in the germline V gene. CDR3 size: 17 residues. This CDR3 is CASSPQGQGSGANVLTF. DNA of the CDR3: TGTGCCAGCAGTCCCCAGGGACAGGGGTCTGGGGCCAACGTCCTGACTTTC.

The CDR3 reads CASSLKGLQPQHF. In DNA form, the CDR3 reads TGTGCCAGCAGCTTAAAGGGGTTACAGCCCCAGCATTTT. This chain uses TRBV7-2 with TRBJ1-5; tentatively, D is TRBD1 (5 bases). The CDR3 has 13 residues. V was clipped by 2 bases and J by 7 bases, with 9 bases between them. Germline CDR1 reads SGHTA; CDR2 reads FQGNSA. The full variable domain, rest sourced from reference TRBV7-2 and TRBJ1-5, is GAGVSQSPSNKVTEKGKDVELRCDPISGHTALYWYRQSLGQGLEFLIYFQGNSAPDKSGLPSDRFSAERTGGSVSTLTIQRTQQEDSAVYLCASSLKGLQPQHFGDGTRLSIL.

The chain combines TRBV7-2 with TRBJ1-6; 7 bases map to TRBD1. This CDR3 is 14 amino acids long. Germline CDR1 reads SGHTA; CDR2 reads FQGNSA. The V segment lost 2 bases and the J segment 9 bases; nucleotides outside the gene matches: 4. The DNA of the CDR3 is TGTGCCAGCAGCTTACGGGCAGGGGGTTCACCCCTCCACTTT. Its translation is CASSLRAGGSPLHF. Based on the CDR3 plus reference TRBV7-2 and TRBJ1-6, the full variable domain is GAGVSQSPSNKVTEKGKDVELRCDPISGHTALYWYRQSLGQGLEFLIYFQGNSAPDKSGLPSDRFSAERTGGSVSTLTIQRTQQEDSAVYLCASSLRAGGSPLHFGNGTRLTVT.

The chain links TRBV5-1 to TRBJ2-5, with 9 bases lining up with TRBD1. J lost 5 bases, V lost 4 bases, and 3 bases had no gene match. This CDR3 region has 13 residues. Per the germline V gene, CDR1 is SGHRS and CDR2 is YFSETQ. CDR3 sequence reads: CASSPGQGETQYF. In nucleotides, the CDR3 is TGCGCCAGCAGCCCGGGACAGGGTGAGACCCAGTACTTC.

The J gene is TRBJ1-2, the V gene TRBV7-9; TRBD1 matches 9 bases. The CDR3 totals 14 residues. Trimming took 4 bases from V and 5 from J; bases not matched to a gene: 5. Germline V gene sequence: CDR1 SEHNR, CDR2 FQNEAQ (reference sequence). CDR3 nucleotides: TGTGCCAGCAGCTCGCCCGGACAGGGGTATGGCTACACCTTC. Translating it yields CASSSPGQGYGYTF.

This clone was found a few times. The V and J genes are TRBV5-4 and TRBJ2-2; 7 bases map to TRBD1. The CDR3 spans 15 residues. In germline, CDR1 is SGHNT, CDR2 YYREEE (reference sequence). The J segment lost 0 bases and the V segment lost 4 bases, leaving 3 bases of the junction unmatched. CDR3 amino acids: CASSPGQSNTGELFF. DNA of the CDR3: TGTGCCAGCAGCCCGGGACAGTCGAACACCGGGGAGCTGTTTTTT.

In its sample, this clone was seen a few times. The chain combines TRBV28 with TRBJ2-3; D possibly corresponds to TRBD2 (6 bases). The germline V and J ends were trimmed by 3 bases and 1 base, with 11 bases remaining between them. This CDR3 spans 15 amino acids. CDR1 and CDR2 from the germline V gene are MDHEN and SYDVKM. This chain's CDR3 is CASSFAGRRTDTQYF. In DNA form, the CDR3 reads TGTGCCAGCAGTTTCGCAGGGAGGCGCACAGATACGCAGTATTTT.